Listed below are T cell receptor beta chains from one sample, sequenced in a study of T cell responses to AZD1222 COVID-19 vaccine. The assay was immunoSEQ multiplex PCR, and TCRdb's table has in-frame clones only and misses some. The sample carries 66,000 or so clones, 87% recorded once. This specimen was peripheral blood, taken on day 0 of AZD1222 vaccination. The receptors shown here come from an adult in good health. Each CDR3 is given without its conserved first and last residue. The order of the fields is V gene, J gene, CDR3 protein.

V: TRBV6-5; J: TRBJ2-2; CDR3: ASKGSNTGELF
V: TRBV2; J: TRBJ2-2; CDR3: ASSPKTSPWYTGELF
V: TRBV30; J: TRBJ1-5; CDR3: AWSYRGVGNQPQH
V: TRBV29-1; J: TRBJ2-5; CDR3: SVDLVVGETQY
V: TRBV25-1; J: TRBJ1-1; CDR3: ASSEVDSQAEAF
V: TRBV7-2; J: TRBJ2-1; CDR3: ASSLIRGGSNEQF
V: TRBV29-1; J: TRBJ1-2; CDR3: SVGTGGNYGYT
V: TRBV5-5; J: TRBJ2-5; CDR3: ASITQVGRYQETQY
V: TRBV9; J: TRBJ1-1; CDR3: ASSPRHGNTEAF
V: TRBV28; J: TRBJ1-1; CDR3: ASSLTEENTEAF
V: TRBV3-1/TRBV3-2; J: TRBJ2-7; CDR3: ASSQDSASGNSYEQY
V: TRBV6-2/TRBV6-3; J: TRBJ1-2; CDR3: ASSYGTVYGYT
V: TRBV6-4; J: TRBJ2-2; CDR3: ASSDADTGELF
V: TRBV30; J: TRBJ1-1; CDR3: AWSSGQATEAF
V: TRBV7-9; J: TRBJ2-5; CDR3: ASSLERDAETQY
V: TRBV29-1; J: TRBJ1-1; CDR3: SVGRGDTEAF
V: TRBV4-2; J: TRBJ2-7; CDR3: ASSQDNGDRGYEQY
V: TRBV7-8; J: TRBJ1-2; CDR3: ASSSQLTANYGYT
V: TRBV5-1; J: TRBJ1-4; CDR3: ASSLAGTNEKLF
V: TRBV11-3; J: TRBJ2-3; CDR3: ASSTPIGTGISGADTQY
V: TRBV30; J: TRBJ1-1; CDR3: AWSGQNTEAF
V: TRBV6-2/TRBV6-3; J: TRBJ2-2; CDR3: ASSSYRAGELF
V: TRBV18; J: TRBJ1-2; CDR3: ASSPNRELTGFAYGYT
V: TRBV18; J: TRBJ2-1; CDR3: ASSPPAGGEQF
V: TRBV15; J: TRBJ1-4; CDR3: ATSRPTVFNEKLF
V: TRBV29-1; J: TRBJ1-2; CDR3: SVEDNLEGGYT
V: TRBV30; J: TRBJ2-3; CDR3: AWTEGPGGRADTQY
V: TRBV6-5; J: TRBJ1-2; CDR3: ASSYSRGVANYGYT
V: TRBV11-3; J: TRBJ2-3; CDR3: ASSGPSQGWTDTQY